The 32 T cell receptor beta chains given below trace back to one sample, sequenced in a study of T cell responses to AZD1222 COVID-19 vaccine (TCRdb year 2021). Receptor libraries were prepared by the immunoSEQ multiplex PCR assay. Imported from immuneACCESS, the table was reduced by TCRdb to in-frame sequences with V and J called. These copies leave out some clones; in studies compared against another copy, an unresolved V gene accounts for under half, and the cause of the remainder is not known. Present in this sample are some 79,000 clones, 80% of which were seen just once. Roughly 50% of the sample lies in the top ten. According to the study, the label for this sample's time point signals: about 28 days (+/-7) after the second vaccine dose. The sample here was peripheral blood, taken 28 days after the second AZD1222 dose. The receptor set was obtained from an adult who received the AZD1222 COVID-19 vaccine.

The V gene is TRBV11-1, the J gene TRBJ2-7, with 15 bases aligning to TRBD2. Trimming cost V 8 bases and J 2 bases; bases outside gene matches: 4. The germline V gene encodes CDR1 SGHAT and CDR2 FQDESV (reference sequence). The CDR3 sequence is 15 residues long. The CDR3 protein is CASGGLAGGPYEQYF. DNA for the CDR3: TGTGCCAGCGGGGGACTAGCGGGGGGACCCTACGAGCAGTACTTC.

This clone was detected a few times. The V call is TRBV7-9, the J call TRBJ2-7; unclear D gene. The CDR3 is made up of 12 amino acids. Trimming left V 1 base short and J 6 bases short, with 7 bases between. Germline values: CDR1 SEHNR, CDR2 FQNEAQ (reference sequence). The CDR3 region has the DNA TGTGCCAGCAGCTTAGAGGCAGGCGAGCAGTACTTC. Its protein product is CASSLEAGEQYF.

The J gene is TRBJ2-3, the V gene TRBV4-3, with 7 bases identical to TRBD2. From germline, CDR1 is LGHNA and CDR2 YSLEER. The CDR3 extends over 15 amino acids. V lost 1 base to trimming and J lost 4 bases; unmatched junction nucleotides: 5. The CDR3 region is CASSQGGRGPDTQYF. The CDR3 DNA is TGCGCCAGCAGCCAAGGCGGGAGAGGACCAGATACGCAGTATTTT.

The V gene is TRBV7-2, the J gene TRBJ2-7; TRBD1 agrees at 8 bases. V was clipped by 0 bases and J by 4 bases; unmatched bases: 5. This CDR3 region has 15 residues. Germline V lookup: CDR1 SGHTA, CDR2 FQGNSA. The CDR3 loop reads CASSLAWQGAYEQYF. The CDR3 nucleotides read TGTGCCAGCAGCTTAGCTTGGCAGGGGGCATACGAGCAGTACTTC. The whole variable domain, filled in from reference TRBV7-2 and TRBJ2-7, reads GAGVSQSPSNKVTEKGKDVELRCDPISGHTALYWYRQSLGQGLEFLIYFQGNSAPDKSGLPSDRFSAERTGGSVSTLTIQRTQQEDSAVYLCASSLAWQGAYEQYFGPGTRLTVT.

The chain couples TRBV19 to TRBJ1-2; no reliable D call. Germline lookup yields CDR1 LNHDA and CDR2 SQIVND (reference sequence). Trimming shortened V by 3 bases and J by 4 bases, and 18 bases separated the two germline ends. The CDR3 is made up of 16 amino acids. The CDR3 bases are TGTGCCAGTAGTATCGGGAGAGCAGTTCTCTCCTATGGCTACACCTTC. Translation: CASSIGRAVLSYGYTF.

The J gene is TRBJ2-2, the V gene TRBV27; D is ambiguous. V gave up 0 bases and J gave up 6 bases, with 11 bases separating them. The CDR3 length is 15 residues. Germline CDR1 reads MNHEY; CDR2 reads SMNVEV (reference sequence). CDR3 DNA sequence: TGTGCCAGCAGTTTATCTGGGCACCCCTCCGGGGAGCTGTTTTTT. This codes for CASSLSGHPSGELFF.

The chain joins TRBV6-2 or TRBV6-3 to TRBJ2-4; 7 nucleotides line up with TRBD2. CDR1 and CDR2 (germline): MNHEY, SVGEGT. V lost 0 bases and J lost 5; bases outside the gene matches: 10. The CDR3 runs to 17 residues. The CDR3, as DNA: TGTGCCAGCAGTTACTCGCAGTATGCGGGGGACGAAAACATTCAGTACTTC. Its protein product is CASSYSQYAGDENIQYF.

The chain uses TRBV15 and TRBJ2-5; D not certain. Looked up from germline, CDR1 is LNHNV and CDR2 is YYDKDF (reference sequence). CDR3 length equals 13 residues. The ends were cut back, 1 base at V and 3 bases at J, with 6 bases in the middle. CDR3 in amino acids: CATSRGAEETQYF. The CDR3 bases are TGTGCCACCAGCAGAGGGGCAGAAGAGACCCAGTACTTC.

The chain has TRBV4-3 and TRBJ2-3, with 10 bases that match TRBD2. The V gene's germline CDR1 is LGHNA and CDR2 YSLEER. V was clipped by 4 bases and J by 1 base; unmatched bases: 2. There are 15 residues in the CDR3. The CDR3 loop is CASSLGLAGTDTQYF. The DNA of the CDR3 is TGCGCCAGCAGCCTAGGACTAGCGGGCACAGATACGCAGTATTTT.

The rearrangement joins TRBV7-9 to TRBJ1-1; D is unclear. The CDR3 is made up of 15 amino acids. V gave up 1 base and J gave up 3 bases, with 12 bases separating them. Germline CDR1 SEHNR, CDR2 FQNEAQ (reference sequence). The CDR3 spells CASSLGEGGYTEAFF. The CDR3 DNA reads TGTGCCAGCAGCTTAGGGGAGGGTGGGTACACTGAAGCTTTCTTT. The variable domain in full, with the rest retrieved from reference TRBV7-9 and TRBJ1-1, is DTGVSQNPRHKITKRGQNVTFRCDPISEHNRLYWYRQTLGQGPEFLTYFQNEAQLEKSRLLSDRFSAERPKGSFSTLEIQRTEQGDSAMYLCASSLGEGGYTEAFFGQGTRLTVV.

The chain has TRBV19 and TRBJ2-3, with 10 nucleotides matching TRBD2. This CDR3 spans 17 amino acids. Germline V gene data show CDR1 as LNHDA and CDR2 as SQIVND (reference sequence). V shed 6 bases, J shed 0 bases, and the junction held 9 bases outside the gene matches. The CDR3, as DNA: TGTGCCAGTAGCCTACGCCCTAGCGGGAGTAGCACAGATACGCAGTATTTT. Its protein is CASSLRPSGSSTDTQYF.

This chain uses TRBV10-2 with TRBJ1-3; D gene unclear. Germline V lookup: CDR1 WSHSY, CDR2 SAAADI. The ends were cut back, 6 bases at V and 0 bases at J, with 6 bases in the middle. This CDR3 is 13 amino acids long. The CDR3 DNA follows: TGCGCCAGCAGGGAATTCTCTGGAAACACCATATATTTT. Protein product: CASREFSGNTIYF.

The CDR3 sequence: CASSLGLAGDVDTQYF. The CDR3 DNA follows: TGTGCCAGCAGCCTCGGACTAGCGGGGGATGTGGATACGCAGTATTTT. V and J are TRBV9 and TRBJ2-3; TRBD2 aligns across 13 bases. CDR1 and CDR2 from the germline V gene are SGDLS and YYNGEE. V was pared by 4 bases and J by 6 bases, with 8 bases of the junction left unmatched. The CDR3 loop spans 16 amino acids. The full variable domain, in which reference TRBV9 and TRBJ2-3 provide the parts outside the CDR3, is DSGVTQTPKHLITATGQRVTLRCSPRSGDLSVYWYQQSLDQGLQFLIQYYNGEERAKGNILERFSAQQFPDLHSELNLSSLELGDSALYFCASSLGLAGDVDTQYFGPGTRLTVL.

This chain uses TRBV2 with TRBJ2-7; 13 nucleotides line up with TRBD2. Trimming at V came to 6 bases and at J to 7 bases, leaving 9 bases not matched to a gene. In germline, CDR1 is SNHLY, CDR2 FYNNEI. The CDR3 totals 15 residues. In DNA form, the CDR3 reads TGTGCCAGCAGGGAATGGACTAGCGGGAGAGTAGAGCAGTACTTC. Translated, it gives CASREWTSGRVEQYF. Combining the CDR3 with reference TRBV2 and TRBJ2-7 gives the whole variable domain EPEVTQTPSHQVTQMGQEVILRCVPISNHLYFYWYRQILGQKVEFLVSFYNNEISEKSEIFDDQFSVERPDGSNFTLKIRSTKLEDSAMYFCASREWTSGRVEQYFGPGTRLTVT.

The chain combines TRBV5-6 with TRBJ2-1; unclear D gene. The ends were cut back, 0 bases at V and 7 bases at J, with 8 bases in the middle. The CDR3 spans 13 residues. Germline V CDR1 and CDR2: SGHDT, YYEEEE. CDR3 loop: CASSLGTRNEQFF. CDR3 in DNA: TGTGCCAGCAGCTTGGGGACCAGGAATGAGCAGTTCTTC.

This chain uses TRBV6-5 with TRBJ2-2; no clear D. This CDR3 spans 13 amino acids. Trimming shortened V by 7 bases and J by 6 bases, and 12 bases separated the two germline ends. Germline V gene sequence: CDR1 MNHEY, CDR2 SVGAGI. The CDR3 sequence: CASNQLWAGELFF. For the CDR3, the DNA is TGTGCCAGCAACCAGTTGTGGGCCGGGGAGCTGTTTTTT.

The genes are TRBV10-3 and TRBJ1-2; D is unclear. The CDR3 totals 14 residues. CDR1 and CDR2 (germline): ENHRY, SYGVKD. The germline V and J ends were trimmed by 3 bases and 0 bases, with 8 bases remaining between them. As DNA, the CDR3 is TGTGCCATCAGTGATGGGTTTGCTAACTATGGCTACACCTTC. Its protein is CAISDGFANYGYTF.

This clone was seen a handful of times. The rearrangement uses TRBV30 and TRBJ2-2, with 8 bases aligning to TRBD2. J was trimmed by 4 bases and V by 2 bases; bases with no gene match: 3. Looked up from germline, CDR1 is GTSNPN and CDR2 is SVGIG (reference sequence). The CDR3 contains 14 residues. The CDR3 DNA sequence: TGTGCCTGGAGTCCCCGGGGGGGCACCGGGGAGCTGTTTTTT. As protein: CAWSPRGGTGELFF.

This clone appeared a single time. The chain combines TRBV28 with TRBJ2-7, with a possible D match to TRBD2 (6 bases). Trimming removed 9 bases from V and 4 bases from J, with 22 bases in between. The CDR3 sequence is 15 residues long. Germline values: CDR1 MDHEN, CDR2 SYDVKM. For the CDR3, the DNA is TGTGCCAGTTATACCTTGTCCGGAGGAGGGTACGAGCAGTACTTC. It specifies CASYTLSGGGYEQYF.

CDR3 nucleotides: TGTGCCAGCACCGAAAGGGGCCGGGACGAGCAGTACTTC. Amino acids: CASTERGRDEQYF. This chain uses TRBV7-3 with TRBJ2-7, with D possibly matching TRBD1 (5 bases). The CDR3 consists of 13 residues. The V end was cut by 7 bases, the J end by 5 bases, with 15 bases between. Germline V gene lookup returns CDR1 SGHTA and CDR2 FQGTGA.

This chain links TRBV7-6 with TRBJ2-3, with 11 bases matching TRBD2. CDR1 is SGHVS and CDR2 is FNYEAQ in the germline V gene. With 5 bases clipped from V and 2 bases from J, the junction kept 12 bases outside the gene matches. The CDR3 consists of 18 residues. DNA for the CDR3: TGTGCCAGCAGCGCCACCGCCGGGACTAGCGGACCCACAGATACGCAGTATTTT. This translates into CASSATAGTSGPTDTQYF.

V usage is TRBV28 and J usage is TRBJ2-1; 10 positions match TRBD2. Trimming cost V 4 bases and J 7 bases; bases outside gene matches: 7. In germline, CDR1 is MDHEN, CDR2 SYDVKM. The length of the CDR3 is 15 residues. The CDR3 reads CASSSPAGGKNEQFF. The DNA of the CDR3 is TGTGCCAGCAGTTCCCCAGCGGGGGGGAAGAATGAGCAGTTCTTC.

The chain is built from TRBV7-9 and TRBJ1-2, with D possibly matching TRBD1 (6 bases). Trimming pared 4 bases from V and 2 bases from J, leaving 11 bases between. The CDR3 length is 14 residues. Germline V CDR1 and CDR2: SEHNR, FQNEAQ (reference sequence). CDR3 DNA sequence: TGTGCCAGCAGCTCCGTGGGGGCGAACTATGGCTACACCTTC. Its translation is CASSSVGANYGYTF.

This clone was seen ten or more times. The CDR3 region has the DNA TGTGCCAGCAGCCACGCGGACAGGGGGCGCGGGCAGTTCTTC. Protein sequence: CASSHADRGRGQFF. V and J are TRBV7-6 and TRBJ2-1; 11 nucleotides agree with TRBD1. This CDR3 is 14 amino acids long. Per germline, CDR1 SGHVS and CDR2 FNYEAQ. V was pared by 5 bases and J by 12 bases, with 9 bases of the junction left unmatched.

This chain uses TRBV29-1 with TRBJ2-5; D remains ambiguous. V was cut by 7 bases and J by 4 bases, with 13 bases left in between. Germline V gives CDR1 SQVTM, CDR2 ANQGSEA. CDR3 length equals 12 residues. This CDR3 is CSATRSGETQYF. Written as DNA, the CDR3 is TGCAGCGCTACAAGGTCGGGAGAGACCCAGTACTTC.

Only one count was recorded for this clone. The chain has TRBV6-4 and TRBJ2-1, with D perhaps matching TRBD2 (5 bases). This CDR3 is built from 13 residues. CDR1 is MRHNA, CDR2 SNTAGT, per germline. Trimming removed 6 bases from V and 1 base from J, with 7 bases in between. The CDR3 sequence is CASRRDSYNEQFF. The CDR3 bases are TGTGCCAGCAGGAGGGATTCCTACAATGAGCAGTTCTTC.

The chain uses TRBV5-8 and TRBJ2-7; 12 positions agree with TRBD2. Germline V lookup: CDR1 SGHTS, CDR2 YDEGEE. V was pared by 3 bases and J by 2 bases, with 3 bases of the junction left unmatched. The CDR3 has 15 amino acids. CDR3 amino acids: CASSSRLAGAYEQYF. For the CDR3, the DNA is TGTGCCAGCAGCTCTCGACTAGCGGGGGCCTACGAGCAGTACTTC.

This chain joins TRBV5-6 and TRBJ2-1; 10 positions match TRBD1. This CDR3 comprises 15 residues. V gave up 4 bases and J gave up 8 bases; unmatched junction bases: 9. Germline CDR1 SGHDT, CDR2 YYEEEE. The CDR3 loop is CASSPGTGVGDEQFF. DNA of the CDR3: TGTGCCAGCAGCCCGGGGACAGGGGTAGGGGATGAGCAGTTCTTC.

The CDR3 protein is CASSQDLQENQPQHF. The CDR3, as DNA: TGCGCCAGCAGCCAAGACCTACAGGAGAATCAGCCCCAGCATTTT. V is TRBV4-3 and J is TRBJ1-5, with TRBD1 as a possible D gene (5 bases). Germline V gene data show CDR1 as LGHNA and CDR2 as YSLEER. The CDR3 loop spans 15 amino acids. V dropped 0 bases and J dropped 4 bases, with 10 bases sitting between them.

The gene calls are TRBV3-1 (or the pseudogene TRBV3-2) and TRBJ2-5; D gene unclear. The CDR3 contains 16 residues. The V end lost 0 bases, the J end lost 5 bases, and 16 bases lay between the germline ends. CDR1 is LGHDT, CDR2 YNNKEL, per germline (reference sequence). The DNA of the CDR3 is TGTGCCAGCAGCCAAGAGAAAGGAAAATTCGGGGAGACCCAGTACTTC. Protein: CASSQEKGKFGETQYF.

This chain links TRBV19 with TRBJ2-5; D gene ambiguous. CDR3 size: 14 residues. V was clipped by 5 bases and J by 4 bases, with 14 bases between them. The germline gives CDR1 LNHDA, CDR2 SQIVND (reference sequence). CDR3 DNA: TGTGCCAGTAGTCCGGGTAGACCGGGAGAGACCCAGTACTTC. Residues: CASSPGRPGETQYF.

The chain has TRBV4-1 and TRBJ2-6; 8 bases are shared with TRBD1. Trimming took 4 bases from V and 4 from J; bases not matched to a gene: 6. In germline, CDR1 is MGHRA, CDR2 YSYEKL. This CDR3 comprises 16 residues. DNA for the CDR3: TGCGCCAGCAGCCCAGGGGGCGCGACGGGGGCCAACGTCCTGACTTTC. It codes for CASSPGGATGANVLTF.